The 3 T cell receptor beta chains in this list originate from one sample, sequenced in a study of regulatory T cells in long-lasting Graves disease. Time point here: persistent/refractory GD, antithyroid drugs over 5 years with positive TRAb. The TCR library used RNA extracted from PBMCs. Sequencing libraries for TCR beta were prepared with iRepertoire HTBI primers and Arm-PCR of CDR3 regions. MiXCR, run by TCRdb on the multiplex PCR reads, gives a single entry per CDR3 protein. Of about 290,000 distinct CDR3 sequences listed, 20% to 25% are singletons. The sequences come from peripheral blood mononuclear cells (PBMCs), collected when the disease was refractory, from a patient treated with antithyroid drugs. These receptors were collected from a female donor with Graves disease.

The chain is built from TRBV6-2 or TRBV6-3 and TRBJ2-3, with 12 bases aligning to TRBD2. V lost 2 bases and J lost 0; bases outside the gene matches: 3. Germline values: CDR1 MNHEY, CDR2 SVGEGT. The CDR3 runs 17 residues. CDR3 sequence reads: CASSYAGTSGSTDTQYF. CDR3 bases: TGTGCCAGCAGTTACGCCGGGACTAGCGGGAGCACAGATACGCAGTATTTT.

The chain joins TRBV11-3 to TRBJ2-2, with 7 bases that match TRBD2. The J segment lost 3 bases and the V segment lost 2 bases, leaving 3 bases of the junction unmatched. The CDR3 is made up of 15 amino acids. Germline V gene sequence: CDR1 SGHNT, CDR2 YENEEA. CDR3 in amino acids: CASSLRSGDTGELFF. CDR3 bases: TGTGCCAGCAGCTTAAGGAGCGGGGACACCGGGGAGCTGTTTTTT.

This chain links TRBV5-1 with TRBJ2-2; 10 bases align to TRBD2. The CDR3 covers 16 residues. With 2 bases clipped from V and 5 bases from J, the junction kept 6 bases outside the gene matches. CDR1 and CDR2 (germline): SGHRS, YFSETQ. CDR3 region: CASSLASGSRTGELFF. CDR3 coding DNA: TGCGCCAGCAGCTTAGCTAGCGGGAGTCGAACCGGGGAGCTGTTTTTT. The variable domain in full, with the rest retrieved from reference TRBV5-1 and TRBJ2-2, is KAGVTQTPRYLIKTRGQQVTLSCSPISGHRSVSWYQQTPGQGLQFLFEYFSETQRNKGNFPGRFSGRQFSNSRSEMNVSTLELGDSALYLCASSLASGSRTGELFFGEGSRLTVL.